This TCR beta chain was profiled in a study of shared clonotypes between healthy human individuals. As for the study in general: Donors had three CD4 naive, three CD4 memory, two CD8 naive and one CD8 memory plate apiece.

Study observations and caveats: Relative to memory subsets, naive subsets generally showed larger estimated richness. The sharing of about 5% of naive CD4 clonotypes was seen across a few donors.

In the case of this clone: Its antigen is not known.

The CDR3 has 14 amino acids. Germline assignment: CDR1 SQVTM and CDR2 ANQGSEA. V shed 4 bases and J shed 2 bases, with 11 bases lying between them. The repertoire was sequenced with immunoSEQ multiplex PCR; TCRdb's copy has only in-frame clones and lacks some. The sample lists fewer than 1.4 million clones, around 82% seen once, with 0.6% to 0.7% in the top ten. The specimen was memory CD4+ T cells from PBMCs. Regarding subset: CD45RA-negative fraction. This TCR came from a man between 18 and 35 years old in good health. Some clones in this sample may be carry-over from other donors' samples. The chain employs TRBV29-1 and TRBJ1-4, with D hard to call. This CDR3 reads CSVGSLGTNEKLFF. The DNA for the CDR3 is TGCAGCGTTGGGTCGTTGGGGACTAATGAAAAACTGTTTTTT.